These 3 T cell receptor beta chains share one sample of origin, sequenced in a study of blood T cell repertoires in COVID-19. Measured with immunoSEQ multiplex PCR; TCRdb has only the in-frame clones, and not every one. Here the sample spans roughly 50,000 clones, 75% to 90% being singletons. Sequencing used peripheral blood. The receptors were gathered from a man aged 60 to 69 with acute or convalescent COVID-19.

V gene TRBV5-1 combines with J gene TRBJ2-1; possibly TRBD2 for D (5 bases). Germline V gene lookup returns CDR1 SGHRS and CDR2 YFSETQ. The ends were cut back, 4 bases at V and 8 bases at J, with 13 bases in the middle. The length of the CDR3 is 13 residues. CDR3: CASSPGVRDEQFF. The CDR3 region has the DNA TGCGCCAGCAGCCCCGGAGTGAGGGATGAGCAGTTCTTC. The full variable domain, with the rest looked up from reference TRBV5-1 and TRBJ2-1, is KAGVTQTPRYLIKTRGQQVTLSCSPISGHRSVSWYQQTPGQGLQFLFEYFSETQRNKGNFPGRFSGRQFSNSRSEMNVSTLELGDSALYLCASSPGVRDEQFFGPGTRLTVL.

J is TRBJ1-1 and V is TRBV7-9; D gene ambiguous. The CDR3 is 13 residues long. Per the germline V gene, CDR1 is SEHNR and CDR2 is FQNEAQ (reference sequence). V was pared by 7 bases and J by 0 bases, with 9 bases between. The DNA for the CDR3 is TGTGCCAGCACGGAGGAGGTGAACACTGAAGCTTTCTTT. Translating it yields CASTEEVNTEAFF.

This sequence joins TRBV7-9 and TRBJ1-4, with 7 nucleotides matching TRBD1. This CDR3 is 16 amino acids long. Germline trimming cut 5 bases from V and 7 bases from J; bases unmatched to any gene: 13. Per the germline V gene, CDR1 is SEHNR and CDR2 is FQNEAQ (reference sequence). The CDR3 DNA reads TGTGCCAGCAGCCCCGGACAGGCTAATCTAATTGAAAAACTGTTTTTT. Translated, it gives CASSPGQANLIEKLFF.